A single sample gave rise to the 15 T cell receptor beta chains below, sequenced in a study of shared clonotypes between healthy human individuals. Naive CD8 populations comprised CD45RO-negative cells positively selected for CCR7, excluding terminally differentiated effector memory CD45RA+ cells. Profiling relied on immunoSEQ multiplex PCR, and the TCRdb table lists in-frame clones only, not all of them. The table has roughly 770,000 clones, about 96% seen once. Material for sequencing was naive CD8+ T cells sorted from blood. The receptors were gathered from a man younger than 45 in good health.

This chain joins TRBV11-2 and TRBJ2-1; 10 bases fit TRBD2. Per germline, CDR1 SGHAT and CDR2 FQNNGV. The CDR3 loop spans 16 amino acids. Trimming removed 3 bases from V and 9 bases from J; junction bases left unmatched: 11. The CDR3 here is CASSFLAGVKGVEQFF. CDR3 nucleotide sequence: TGTGCCAGCAGCTTCCTAGCGGGAGTAAAAGGTGTTGAGCAGTTCTTC.

There are a few counts of this clone. The same CDR3 also results from other DNA sequences found in this sample. This sequence joins TRBV28 and TRBJ2-3; TRBD2 matches 7 bases. This CDR3 region has 15 residues. Germline V gene lookup returns CDR1 MDHEN and CDR2 SYDVKM. V lost 6 bases to trimming and J lost 1 base; unmatched junction nucleotides: 7. CDR3 sequence reads: CASSPLTSGTDTQYF. For the CDR3, the DNA is TGTGCCAGCAGCCCCTTAACTAGCGGCACAGATACGCAGTATTTT. Combining the CDR3 with reference TRBV28 and TRBJ2-3 gives the whole variable domain DVKVTQSSRYLVKRTGEKVFLECVQDMDHENMFWYRQDPGLGLRLIYFSYDVKMKEKGDIPEGYSVSREKKERFSLILESASTNQTSMYLCASSPLTSGTDTQYFGPGTRLTVL.

The rearrangement links TRBV2 to TRBJ2-1, with D perhaps TRBD2 (6 bases). The CDR3 length is 14 residues. From germline, CDR1 is SNHLY and CDR2 FYNNEI. The V and J ends lost 6 bases and 6 bases respectively, with 15 bases between them. Written as DNA, the CDR3 is TGTGCCAGCAGGGAGGGTCCCCCTATCAATGAGCAGTTCTTC. It codes for CASREGPPINEQFF.

The chain carries TRBV11-2 and TRBJ2-1; D may be TRBD1 (8 bases). The CDR3 runs to 17 residues. With 1 base removed from V and 5 bases from J, the gap between germline ends came to 18 bases. CDR1 is SGHAT and CDR2 is FQNNGV in the germline V gene. CDR3: CASSLGRQGRGNNEQFF. The CDR3 nucleotides are TGTGCCAGCAGCTTAGGTAGACAGGGGCGGGGGAACAATGAGCAGTTCTTC.

V gene TRBV19 combines with J gene TRBJ2-1; 7 nucleotides align to TRBD2. Germline loops: CDR1 LNHDA, CDR2 SQIVND (reference sequence). The CDR3 runs 15 residues. Unmatched junction bases numbered 6, after V lost 3 bases and J lost 4 bases. The CDR3 DNA is TGTGCCAGTAGTATCCGAAGCGGGGCTTACAATGAGCAGTTCTTC. The encoded protein is CASSIRSGAYNEQFF.

The chain is built from TRBV11-2 and TRBJ2-7; 7 nucleotides line up with TRBD1. Germline V CDR1 and CDR2: SGHAT, FQNNGV. The CDR3 runs to 14 residues. Losses at the gene ends were 5 bases for V and 6 bases for J; bases not matched to a gene: 10. The CDR3 loop reads CASSTRDSLPEQYF. As DNA, the CDR3 is TGTGCCAGCAGCACCCGGGACAGTCTCCCCGAGCAGTACTTC.

The table lists this clone with a count of one. The V and J genes are TRBV7-8 and TRBJ2-3, with a weak D call TRBD2 (5 bases). CDR3 length: 13 residues. V shed 4 bases and J shed 2 bases, with 7 bases lying between them. In germline, CDR1 is SGHVS, CDR2 FQNEAQ. CDR3 nucleotide sequence: TGTGCCAGCAGCTCCCTAGCCACAGATACGCAGTATTTT. As protein: CASSSLATDTQYF.

V usage is TRBV2 and J usage is TRBJ2-7; D call uncertain. Germline V CDR1 and CDR2: SNHLY, FYNNEI. The V end was cut by 8 bases, the J end by 3 bases, with 11 bases between. This CDR3 is 12 amino acids long. The CDR3 region is CASFGQYYEQYF. CDR3 in DNA: TGTGCCAGCTTCGGGCAGTACTACGAGCAGTACTTC.

This chain uses TRBV10-1 with TRBJ2-5; D gene ambiguous. This CDR3 has 11 amino acids. V was shortened by 3 bases and J by 7 bases, with 6 bases between the two germline ends. The germline V gene encodes CDR1 WNHNN and CDR2 SYGVQD (reference sequence). The CDR3 nucleotides read TGCGCCAGCAGTGATGGTGCGACCCAGTACTTC. Its translation is CASSDGATQYF.

V and J are TRBV5-5 and TRBJ1-1; D not resolved. Deletions cut 0 bases from V and 4 bases from J, with 7 bases between. The germline gives CDR1 SGHKS, CDR2 YYEKEE (reference sequence). There are 13 residues in the CDR3. The CDR3 DNA is TGTGCCAGCAGCTTGGTGGATCGCACTGAAGCTTTCTTT. Translating it yields CASSLVDRTEAFF.

This clone was found once. The chain has TRBV28 and TRBJ2-3; TRBD2 agrees at 13 bases. This CDR3 has 18 residues. CDR1 and CDR2 from the germline V gene are MDHEN and SYDVKM. Trimming took 1 base from V and 0 from J; bases not matched to a gene: 4. The CDR3, as DNA: TGTGCCAGCAGTTTATCCGGGACTAGCGGGGCCAGCACAGATACGCAGTATTTT. Protein product: CASSLSGTSGASTDTQYF.

This sequence joins TRBV25-1 and TRBJ2-1; no firm D call. Germline V CDR1 and CDR2: MGHDK, SYGVNS. With 8 bases removed from V and 10 bases from J, the gap between germline ends came to 9 bases. The CDR3 covers 10 residues. The CDR3 spells CASGWVEQFF. The CDR3 DNA reads as TGTGCCAGCGGGTGGGTCGAGCAGTTCTTC.

Details on this clone: Other DNA sequences of this sample code for an identical CDR3. This chain uses TRBV2 with TRBJ2-7; unclear D gene. The CDR3 spans 11 residues. Per germline, CDR1 SNHLY and CDR2 FYNNEI. Trimming cost V 5 bases and J 6 bases, with 8 bases left between them. The CDR3 DNA sequence: TGTGCCAGCAGTTGGACCAGCGAGCAGTACTTC. Its translation is CASSWTSEQYF.

The V and J genes are TRBV11-2 and TRBJ2-1, with 10 positions matching TRBD2. Germline loops: CDR1 SGHAT, CDR2 FQNNGV. CDR3 length equals 18 residues. V shed 3 bases, J shed 1 base, and the junction held 9 bases outside the gene matches. The chain's CDR3 is CASSLGKASGSSYNEQFF. The CDR3 DNA reads as TGTGCCAGCAGCTTGGGTAAGGCTAGCGGGAGTTCCTACAATGAGCAGTTCTTC. The full variable domain, completed using reference TRBV11-2 and TRBJ2-1, is EAGVAQSPRYKIIEKRQSVAFWCNPISGHATLYWYQQILGQGPKLLIQFQNNGVVDDSQLPKDRFSAERLKGVDSTLKIQPAKLEDSAVYLCASSLGKASGSSYNEQFFGPGTRLTVL.

V and J are TRBV15 and TRBJ2-1; D possibly matches TRBD1 or TRBD2 (6 bases each). Deletions cut 5 bases from V and 4 bases from J, with 24 bases between. Germline assignment: CDR1 LNHNV and CDR2 YYDKDF (reference sequence). The CDR3 is made up of 18 amino acids. CDR3 DNA: TGTGCCACCAGCGGGTGGGGGGCGGCCGCGGGGAGTTACAATGAGCAGTTCTTC. Its protein is CATSGWGAAAGSYNEQFF.